This passage covers 10 T cell receptor beta chains from one sample sequenced in a study of early T cells in non-severe SARS-CoV-2 infection. TCRdb recomputed calls from the 5' RACE reads with MiXCR, one row per CDR3 protein. The sample consists of 25,000 to 30,000 distinct CDR3 sequences, about 5% of them appearing once. Sequencing was performed on whole blood. These receptors were obtained from an adult who was a healthcare worker with PCR-confirmed SARS-CoV-2 infection or an uninfected control (not recorded which).

A few counts support this clonotype. The V and J genes are TRBV18 and TRBJ1-1, with D tentatively TRBD1 (5 bases). The V end was cut by 1 base, the J end by 5 bases, with 11 bases between. Germline V gene data show CDR1 as KGHSH and CDR2 as LQKENI. The CDR3 has 14 amino acids. The CDR3 sequence is CASSPHREGTEAFF. CDR3 coding DNA: TGTGCCAGCTCACCACACAGAGAGGGGACTGAAGCTTTCTTT.

This clonotype was counted between two and nine times. The limits of the CDR3 on the DNA are not certain, so only TCRdb's listed CDR3 is given. This chain joins TRBV5-5 and TRBJ2-7; the D call TRBD1 from the table was never checked on the DNA. CDR1 and CDR2 from the germline V gene are SGHKS and YYEKEE (reference sequence). From its first to its last residue, the CDR3 has 15 amino acids. The CDR3 is CASFGSGNRKNEQYF.

This clonotype has a handful of counts. The chain uses TRBV20-1 and TRBJ2-3; TRBD2 agrees at 8 bases. V lost 0 bases to trimming and J lost 3 bases; unmatched junction nucleotides: 11. CDR3 size: 17 residues. Germline V gives CDR1 DFQATT, CDR2 SNEGSKA (reference sequence). The CDR3 region has the DNA TGCAGTGCTAGAGATCTCCAGACTAGCGAGAGGACAGATACGCAGTATTTT. Its translation is CSARDLQTSERTDTQYF.

This clonotype was recorded many times. The genes are TRBV29-1 and TRBJ2-3; unclear D gene. Germline V gene lookup returns CDR1 SQVTM and CDR2 ANQGSEA. The length of the CDR3 is 10 residues. Trimming removed 7 bases from V and 7 bases from J, with 9 bases in between. CDR3 residues: CSAQSNTQYF. DNA of the CDR3: TGCAGCGCCCAATCAAATACGCAGTATTTT.

This clonotype was recorded at least ten times. The gene calls are TRBV7-9 and TRBJ1-1; no clear D. The germline V and J ends were trimmed by 4 bases and 8 bases, with 26 bases remaining between them. This CDR3 spans 17 amino acids. Germline CDR1 is SEHNR and CDR2 is FQNEAQ (reference sequence). The CDR3: CASSSTRNPKGPPEAFF. CDR3 nucleotides: TGTGCCAGCAGCTCAACGCGGAACCCTAAGGGCCCTCCGGAAGCTTTCTTT.

This chain links TRBV7-9 with TRBJ1-1, with D maybe TRBD1 (6 bases). Trimming removed 5 bases at V and 7 bases at J, with 14 bases between. In germline, CDR1 is SEHNR, CDR2 FQNEAQ (reference sequence). This CDR3 contains 13 residues. CDR3 loop: CASSPGEGGEAFF. Written as DNA, the CDR3 is TGTGCCAGCAGCCCAGGGGAGGGAGGTGAAGCTTTCTTT.

This clonotype was seen ten or more times. CDR3 loop: CASSVRGDNSPLHF. In nucleotides, the CDR3 is TGTGCCAGCAGTGTCAGGGGGGATAATTCACCCCTCCACTTT. The chain carries TRBV2 and TRBJ1-6, with 7 bases aligning to TRBD1. The CDR3 is 14 amino acids. Germline trimming cut 4 bases from V and 5 bases from J; bases unmatched to any gene: 2. CDR1 and CDR2 from the germline V gene are SNHLY and FYNNEI.

J is TRBJ2-5 and V is TRBV7-2, with a weak D call TRBD2 (5 bases). CDR1 is SGHTA, CDR2 FQGNSA, per germline. The CDR3 is 14 amino acids. Trimming pared 2 bases from V and 5 bases from J, leaving 12 bases between. The CDR3 here is CASSLSGSMETQYF. The CDR3 DNA is TGTGCCAGCAGCTTAAGTGGGAGTATGGAGACCCAGTACTTC.

This clonotype occurred a few times. The chain joins TRBV6-6 to TRBJ2-7; D is perhaps TRBD1 (5 bases). V gave up 6 bases and J gave up 2 bases, with 14 bases separating them. The CDR3 runs 14 residues. CDR1 and CDR2 from the germline V gene are MNHNY and SVGAGI (reference sequence). The CDR3 nucleotides read TGTGCCAGCAGCCCAATAACAGGACCCTACGAGCAGTACTTC. This encodes CASSPITGPYEQYF.

By share, this clonotype ranks as medium-sized. V and J are TRBV20-1 and TRBJ1-2; 9 nucleotides line up with TRBD1. The V gene end was trimmed by 3 bases and the J gene end by 3 bases; junction bases not matched to a gene: 14. The CDR3 contains 17 residues. Per germline, CDR1 DFQATT and CDR2 SNEGSKA (reference sequence). CDR3 loop: CSARVLSGQGSDYGYTF. The CDR3 DNA reads as TGCAGTGCTAGGGTGCTATCCGGACAGGGGTCCGACTATGGCTACACCTTC.